This T cell receptor (beta chain) originates from a study of T cell clonotyping in hematopoietic cell transplantation. Study results and caveats: Recipient TCR diversity dropped after transplant; expanded clonotypes rose from day 30 to 180. At the given depth, recipient repertoires were over 95% de novo clonotypes.

The CDR3 spans 12 residues. Germline V gene data show CDR1 as GTSNPN and CDR2 as SVGIG (reference sequence). V was trimmed by 3 bases and J by 5 bases, leaving 10 bases between them. TCRdb keeps only in-frame clones here, not all; method: immunoSEQ multiplex PCR. This sample has 12,000 to 15,000 clones, with approximately 56% found just once. This clone has just a few counts. Its target is unknown. The rearrangement uses TRBV30 and TRBJ1-1; D possibly corresponds to TRBD1 (6 bases). Sequenced material: PBMCs. The TCR was taken from a human donor who either received an allogeneic hematopoietic cell transplant for a myeloid malignancy or was a related donor (not recorded which). Some clones in this sample may be carry-over from other donors' samples. CDR3 sequence reads: CAWSQGWTEAFF. The DNA of the CDR3 is TGTGCCTGGAGCCAGGGGTGGACTGAAGCTTTCTTT.